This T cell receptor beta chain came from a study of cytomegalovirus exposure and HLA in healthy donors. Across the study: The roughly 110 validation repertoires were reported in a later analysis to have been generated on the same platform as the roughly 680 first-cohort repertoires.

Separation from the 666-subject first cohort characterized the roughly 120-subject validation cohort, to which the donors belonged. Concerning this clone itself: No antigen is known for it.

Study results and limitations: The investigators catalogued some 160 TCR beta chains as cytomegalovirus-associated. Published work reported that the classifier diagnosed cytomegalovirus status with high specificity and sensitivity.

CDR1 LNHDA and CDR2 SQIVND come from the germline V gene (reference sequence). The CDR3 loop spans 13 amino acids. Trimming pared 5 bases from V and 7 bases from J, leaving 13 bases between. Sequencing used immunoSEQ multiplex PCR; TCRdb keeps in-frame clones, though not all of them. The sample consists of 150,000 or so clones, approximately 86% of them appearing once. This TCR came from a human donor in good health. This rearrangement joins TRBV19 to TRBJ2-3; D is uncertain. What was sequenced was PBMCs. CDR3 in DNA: TGTGCCAGTAGTGCCCGACACAAATATACGCAGTATTTT. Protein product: CASSARHKYTQYF.